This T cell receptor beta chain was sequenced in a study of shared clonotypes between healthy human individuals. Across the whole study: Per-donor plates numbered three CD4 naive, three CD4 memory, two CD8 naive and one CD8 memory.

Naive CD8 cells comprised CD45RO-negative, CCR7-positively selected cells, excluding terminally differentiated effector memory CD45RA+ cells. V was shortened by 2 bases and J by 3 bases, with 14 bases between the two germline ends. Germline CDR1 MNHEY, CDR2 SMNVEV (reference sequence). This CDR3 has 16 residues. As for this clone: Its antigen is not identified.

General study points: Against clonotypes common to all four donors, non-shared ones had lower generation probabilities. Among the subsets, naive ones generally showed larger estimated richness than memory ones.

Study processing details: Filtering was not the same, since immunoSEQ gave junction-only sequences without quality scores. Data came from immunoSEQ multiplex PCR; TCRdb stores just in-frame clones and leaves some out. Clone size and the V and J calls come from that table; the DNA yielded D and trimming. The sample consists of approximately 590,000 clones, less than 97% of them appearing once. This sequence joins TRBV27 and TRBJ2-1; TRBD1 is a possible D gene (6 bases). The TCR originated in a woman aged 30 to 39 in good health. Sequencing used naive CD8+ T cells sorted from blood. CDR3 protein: CASSLAAGVLYNEQFF. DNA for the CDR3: TGTGCCAGCAGTTTAGCGGCAGGGGTACTCTACAATGAGCAGTTCTTC.